This T cell receptor (beta chain) was found in a study of T-cell memory formation after mild COVID-19. The CDR3 totals 15 residues. The V gene end was trimmed by 3 bases and the J gene end by 6 bases; junction bases not matched to a gene: 6. General study points: Some SARS-CoV-2-responding clones were already detected in memory before infection. The study found contracting CD4+ clones mainly in CM and EM and contracting CD8+ clones in EMRA.

A few counts support this clonotype. The antigen is undetermined. TCRdb ran MiXCR on the 5' RACE reads and lists one entry per CDR3 protein. The sample lists about 270,000 distinct CDR3 sequences, more than 15% seen once, with 23% in the top ten. J is TRBJ2-2 and V is TRBV12-3 or TRBV12-4, with TRBD2 matching 8 bases. What was sequenced was PBMCs or a T cell subset sorted from them (not recorded which). The TCR comes from a young man who had mild COVID-19 (a few samples of this study predate the infection). Cell type and time point are not known. The CDR3 is CASSLPSGPSGELFF. CDR3 sequence (DNA): TGTGCCAGCAGTTTGCCTAGCGGGCCCTCCGGGGAGCTGTTTTTT.